The clone carrying this TCR beta chain was seen repeatedly, ten times or more. What it binds is unknown. Trimming stripped 6 bases from V and 3 bases from J, with 17 bases between. Germline values: CDR1 SEHNR, CDR2 FQNEAQ (reference sequence). The CDR3 runs 15 residues. MiXCR, applied by TCRdb to the 5' RACE reads, yields one record per CDR3 protein. This sample yields fewer than 500,000 distinct CDR3 sequences, of which around an eighth are seen a single time; 0.95% to 1% belongs to the top ten. The source of the sample is a study of identical twins. Findings and limits, study-wide: While abundant cord blood beta clonotypes carried fewer insertions, memory repertoires showed no such pattern. The authors drew conclusions from cross-sectional statistical analysis rather than following the same donors.

This same sample was also part of a study on yellow fever vaccine responses in identical twins.

The sample consisted of CD4+ T cells sorted from blood. The clonotype was recovered from a woman aged 18-30 years in good health. The chain has TRBV7-9 and TRBJ1-1; D is perhaps TRBD1 (5 bases). The CDR3 bases are TGTGCCAGCAGACGAGGGGCGCTTGTGGACACTGAAGCTTTCTTT. Protein: CASRRGALVDTEAFF.